This T cell receptor beta chain derives from a study of OX40 agonist ivuxolimab in advanced cancers. Study-level background: A history of anti-PD-1, anti-PD-L1 or anti-CTLA-4 therapy was acceptable, and about 37% had some.

Note on this clone: Its antigen is undetermined.

The germline V gene has CDR1 SNHLY and CDR2 FYNNEI. V was clipped by 0 bases and J by 7 bases, with 7 bases between them. There are 13 residues in the CDR3. This table comes from immunoSEQ multiplex PCR, and its TCRdb copy is limited to in-frame clones, with some not included. This sample has tens of thousands of clones, with 75% to 85% found just once. Study-wide findings and caveats: At doses 0.1 to 3.0 mg/kg, CD4+ and CD8+ clones expanded.

Prior autoimmune disease or systemic immunosuppression barred patients. The chain employs TRBV2 and TRBJ2-1; D might be TRBD1 (5 bases). Sequencing was performed on CD4+ or CD8+ T cells sorted from blood, taken in a trial of the OX40 agonist ivuxolimab. This TCR was sampled from an adult with an advanced solid tumor such as melanoma, head and neck, liver or kidney cancer. CDR3 DNA sequence: TGTGCCAGCAGTGAAGCGCGGACAAATGAGCAGTTCTTC. Amino acid sequence: CASSEARTNEQFF.